This is a list of T cell receptor beta chains from one sample in a study of T cells in Graves' hyperthyroidism and ophthalmopathy. Using its own MiXCR run on the multiplex PCR reads, TCRdb lists one record per CDR3 protein. Of about 580,000 distinct CDR3 sequences listed, around 13% are singletons. Sequenced input: blood. These receptor sequences come from a woman in her twenties or thirties with Graves' hyperthyroidism that later progressed to Graves' ophthalmopathy. CDR3s include the opening cysteine and the closing phenylalanine or tryptophan. The D gene is left open where the match is weak. Only part of the rows carry a size: once, few, many, or a class if the clone is expanded.

size	V	J	D	CDR3	DNA
few	TRBV29-1	TRBJ1-1	NA	CSVEDLGGGVGEAFF	TGCAGCGTTGAAGATTTGGGGGGGGGGGTCGGTGAAGCTTTCTTT
many	TRBV2	TRBJ2-1	TRBD2	CASSILAGLDNEQFF	TGTGCCAGCAGTATCTTAGCGGGACTGGACAATGAGCAGTTCTTC
few	TRBV4-3	TRBJ2-7	TRBD2	CASSQEAPSGRTYEQYF	TGCGCCAGCAGCCAAGAGGCCCCTAGCGGGAGAACCTACGAGCAGTACTTC
many	TRBV20-1	TRBJ2-3	NA	CSARDPSRDTQYF	TGCAGTGCACGGGACCCCTCCCGGGATACGCAGTATTTT
many	TRBV6-1	TRBJ2-7	NA	CASRPGTVSGDEQYF	TGTGCCAGCAGGCCCGGGACAGTTAGCGGGGACGAGCAGTACTTC
many	TRBV11-2	TRBJ1-3	TRBD1	CASSLGTGGRNTIYF	TGTGCCAGCAGCTTGGGGACAGGGGGGCGGAACACCATATATTTT
NA	TRBV9	TRBJ1-4	NA	CASSVGGSDEKLFF	TGTGCCAGCAGCGTCGGGGGTAGTGATGAAAAACTGTTTTTT
many	TRBV5-1	TRBJ1-4	NA	CASSPDRIGEKLFF	TGCGCCAGCAGCCCCGACAGGATTGGCGAAAAACTGTTTTTT
NA	TRBV7-9	TRBJ2-1	NA	CASSFAGGVNNEQFF	TGTGCCAGCAGCTTCGCAGGGGGGGTGAACAATGAGCAGTTCTTC
NA	TRBV11-2	TRBJ2-7	NA	CASSLVARSSYEQYF	TGTGCCAGCAGCTTAGTCGCCAGGAGCTCCTACGAGCAGTACTTC
many	TRBV6-1	TRBJ2-7	TRBD2	CASSEETSGGGYEQYF	TGTGCCAGCAGTGAGGAGACTAGCGGGGGGGGGTACGAGCAGTACTTC
many	TRBV11-3	TRBJ2-3	NA	CASSLDSTDTQYF	TGTGCCAGCAGTTTAGACAGCACAGATACGCAGTATTTT
NA	TRBV6-5	TRBJ1-1	NA	CASSYLRNTEAFF	TGTGCCAGCAGTTACCTGCGGAACACTGAAGCTTTCTTT
few	TRBV12-3/TRBV12-4	TRBJ2-5	NA	CASSLGEIQYF	TGTGCCAGCAGTTTGGGAGAGATCCAGTACTTC
many	TRBV28	TRBJ2-7	TRBD2	CASSLVAGINEQYF	TGTGCCAGCAGTTTAGTAGCGGGAATCAACGAGCAGTACTTC
many	TRBV28	TRBJ2-1	NA	CASTKLNEQFF	TGTGCCAGCACAAAACTAAATGAGCAGTTCTTC
few	TRBV5-4	TRBJ2-7	NA	CASSRTGYYEQYF	TGTGCCAGCAGCCGAACAGGGTACTACGAGCAGTACTTC
many	TRBV7-2	TRBJ1-1	TRBD1	CASSRDSTNTEAFF	TGTGCCAGCAGCCGGGACAGCACGAACACTGAAGCTTTCTTT
many	TRBV5-5	TRBJ1-1	NA	CASSEVGLSTEAFF	TGTGCCAGCAGCGAGGTGGGTTTAAGCACTGAAGCTTTCTTT
many	TRBV19	TRBJ2-1	NA	CASSRDWDRNEQFF	TGTGCCAGTAGTAGGGACTGGGATCGGAATGAGCAGTTCTTC
many	TRBV7-9	TRBJ2-5	NA	CASSLARPQETQYF	TGTGCCAGCAGCTTAGCGCGACCACAAGAGACCCAGTACTTC
many	TRBV27	TRBJ1-5	NA	CASGRPGYSNQPQHF	TGTGCCAGCGGAAGGCCTGGGTATAGCAATCAGCCCCAGCATTTT
NA	TRBV18	TRBJ2-2	NA	CASSPVQVNTGELFF	TGTGCCAGCTCACCGGTACAGGTCAACACCGGGGAGCTGTTTTTT
many	TRBV6-1	TRBJ1-2	TRBD1	CASKRTGKDGYTF	TGTGCCAGCAAGAGGACAGGGAAGGATGGCTACACCTTC
many	TRBV20-1	TRBJ2-3	NA	CSASRRESTDTQYF	TGCAGTGCTAGCCGACGGGAAAGCACAGATACGCAGTATTTT
few	TRBV14	TRBJ2-1	TRBD1	CASSPYRTGGVSGEQFF	TGTGCCAGCAGCCCCTACCGGACAGGGGGCGTTAGTGGTGAGCAGTTCTTC
few	TRBV7-9	TRBJ2-1	TRBD2	CASRTGTSGPNEQFF	TGTGCCAGCAGGACCGGGACTAGCGGACCCAATGAGCAGTTCTTC
many	TRBV12-3/TRBV12-4	TRBJ2-3	NA	CASSERTDTQYF	TGTGCCAGCAGCGAACGTACAGATACGCAGTATTTT
few	TRBV9	TRBJ2-7	TRBD2	CASSVSGTSVHEQYF	TGTGCCAGCAGCGTATCTGGGACTAGCGTTCACGAGCAGTACTTC
NA	TRBV19	TRBJ2-1	TRBD1	CASSIGLLLSGQGSYNEQFF	TGTGCCAGTAGTATAGGTTTATTGTTGTCGGGACAGGGTTCCTACAATGAGCAGTTCTTC
many	TRBV5-1	TRBJ2-5	TRBD2	CASSRGLAGIIQETQYF	TGCGCCAGCAGCAGGGGACTAGCGGGAATCATCCAAGAGACCCAGTACTTC
many	TRBV29-1	TRBJ1-5	NA	CSVTYMTGLDQPQHF	TGCAGCGTTACTTACATGACAGGCCTGGATCAGCCCCAGCATTTT
many	TRBV11-3	TRBJ2-2	NA	CASSSLDTSAGELFF	TGTGCCAGCAGCTCTCTCGACACTTCTGCCGGGGAGCTGTTTTTT
many	TRBV7-2	TRBJ1-3	NA	CASSLDEVSGNTIYF	TGTGCCAGCAGCCTGGATGAGGTCTCTGGAAACACCATATATTTT
many	TRBV29-1	TRBJ2-3	NA	CSVRAGSDTQYF	TGCAGCGTGAGGGCCGGCTCAGATACGCAGTATTTT